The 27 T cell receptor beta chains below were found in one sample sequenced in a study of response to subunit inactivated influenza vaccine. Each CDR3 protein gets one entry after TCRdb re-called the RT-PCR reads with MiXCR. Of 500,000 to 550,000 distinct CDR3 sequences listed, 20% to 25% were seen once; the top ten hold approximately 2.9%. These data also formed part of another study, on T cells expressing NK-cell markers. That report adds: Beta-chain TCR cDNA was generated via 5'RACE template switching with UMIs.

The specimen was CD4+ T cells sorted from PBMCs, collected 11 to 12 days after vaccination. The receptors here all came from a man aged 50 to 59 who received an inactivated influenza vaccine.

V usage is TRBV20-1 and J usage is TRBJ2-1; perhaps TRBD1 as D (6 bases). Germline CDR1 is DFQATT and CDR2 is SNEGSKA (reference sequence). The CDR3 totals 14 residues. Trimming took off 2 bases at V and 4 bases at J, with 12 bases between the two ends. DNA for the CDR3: TGCAGTGCTAGACCTCGGGACAAGTACAATGAGCAGTTCTTC. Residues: CSARPRDKYNEQFF.

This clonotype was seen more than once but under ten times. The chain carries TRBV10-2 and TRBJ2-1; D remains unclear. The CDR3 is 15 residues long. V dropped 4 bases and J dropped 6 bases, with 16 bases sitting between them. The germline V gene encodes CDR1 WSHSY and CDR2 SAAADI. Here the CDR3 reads CASSGLGIGLNEQFF. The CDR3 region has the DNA TGCGCCAGCAGTGGTCTGGGAATCGGGCTCAATGAGCAGTTCTTC.

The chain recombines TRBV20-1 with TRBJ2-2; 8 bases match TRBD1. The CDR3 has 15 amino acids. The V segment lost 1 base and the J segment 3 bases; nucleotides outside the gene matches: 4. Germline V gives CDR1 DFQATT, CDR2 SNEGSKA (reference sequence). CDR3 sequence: CSARVTGGYTGELFF. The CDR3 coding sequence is TGCAGTGCTAGAGTTACAGGGGGGTACACCGGGGAGCTGTTTTTT.

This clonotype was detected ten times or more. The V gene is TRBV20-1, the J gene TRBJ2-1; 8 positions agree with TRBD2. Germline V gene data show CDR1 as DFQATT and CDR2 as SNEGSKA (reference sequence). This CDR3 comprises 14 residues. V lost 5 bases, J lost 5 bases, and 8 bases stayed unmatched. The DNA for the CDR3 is TGCAGTGCTCAAGCGGGAGCTTCTGACAATGAGCAGTTCTTC. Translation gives CSAQAGASDNEQFF.

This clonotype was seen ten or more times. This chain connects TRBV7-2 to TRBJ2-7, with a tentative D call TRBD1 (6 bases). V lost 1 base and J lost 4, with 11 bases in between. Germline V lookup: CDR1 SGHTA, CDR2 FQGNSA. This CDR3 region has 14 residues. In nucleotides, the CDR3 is TGTGCCAGCAGCTTAGTCGGCCAGGGGTACGAGCAGTACTTC. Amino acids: CASSLVGQGYEQYF.

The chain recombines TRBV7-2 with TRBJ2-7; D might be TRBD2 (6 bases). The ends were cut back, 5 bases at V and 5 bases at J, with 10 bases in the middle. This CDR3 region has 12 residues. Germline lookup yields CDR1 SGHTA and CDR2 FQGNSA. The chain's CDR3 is CASSAGLHEQYF. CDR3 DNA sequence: TGTGCCAGCAGCGCAGGACTACACGAGCAGTACTTC.

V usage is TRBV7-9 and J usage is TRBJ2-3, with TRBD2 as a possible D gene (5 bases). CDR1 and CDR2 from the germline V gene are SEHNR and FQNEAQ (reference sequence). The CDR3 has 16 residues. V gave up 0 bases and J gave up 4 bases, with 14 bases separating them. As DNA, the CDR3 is TGTGCCAGCAGCTTAGCCTCTTGGACTTTTGCAGATACGCAGTATTTT. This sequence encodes CASSLASWTFADTQYF.

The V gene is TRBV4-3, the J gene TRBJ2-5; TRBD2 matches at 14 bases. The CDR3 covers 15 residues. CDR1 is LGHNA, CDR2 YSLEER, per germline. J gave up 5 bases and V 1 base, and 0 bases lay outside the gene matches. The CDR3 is CASSQGLAGGETQYF. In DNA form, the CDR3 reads TGCGCCAGCAGCCAAGGACTAGCGGGGGGGGAGACCCAGTACTTC.

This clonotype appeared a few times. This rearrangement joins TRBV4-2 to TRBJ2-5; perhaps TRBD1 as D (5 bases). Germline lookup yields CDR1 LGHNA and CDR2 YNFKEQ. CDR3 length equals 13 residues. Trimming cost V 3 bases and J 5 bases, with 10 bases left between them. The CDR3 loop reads CASSQGPRETQYF. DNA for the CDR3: TGTGCCAGCAGCCAGGGGCCCAGGGAGACCCAGTACTTC.

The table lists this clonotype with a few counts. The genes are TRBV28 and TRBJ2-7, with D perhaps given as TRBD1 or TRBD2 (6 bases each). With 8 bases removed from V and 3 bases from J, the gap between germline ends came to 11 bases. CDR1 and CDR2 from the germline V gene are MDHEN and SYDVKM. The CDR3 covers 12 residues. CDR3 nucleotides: TGTGCCAGCGGGGGGCGGATCTACGAGCAGTACTTC. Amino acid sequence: CASGGRIYEQYF.

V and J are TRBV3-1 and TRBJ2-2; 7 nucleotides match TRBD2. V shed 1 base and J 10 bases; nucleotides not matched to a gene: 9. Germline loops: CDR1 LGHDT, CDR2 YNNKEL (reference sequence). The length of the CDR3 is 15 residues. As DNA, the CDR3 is TGTGCCAGCAGCCAAGCGGGGGGAACGGGCGAGGAGCTGTTTTTT. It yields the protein CASSQAGGTGEELFF. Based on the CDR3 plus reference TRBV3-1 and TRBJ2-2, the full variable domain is DTAVSQTPKYLVTQMGNDKSIKCEQNLGHDTMYWYKQDSKKFLKIMFSYNNKELIINETVPNRFSPKSPDKAHLNLHINSLELGDSAVYFCASSQAGGTGEELFFGEGSRLTVL.

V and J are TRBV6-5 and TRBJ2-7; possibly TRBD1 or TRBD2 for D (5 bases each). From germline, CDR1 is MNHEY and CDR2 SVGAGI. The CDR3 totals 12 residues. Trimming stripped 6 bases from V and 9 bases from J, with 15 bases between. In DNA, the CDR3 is TGTGCCAGCAGCCCCGGTCCTGGGGGGCAGTACTTC. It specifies CASSPGPGGQYF.

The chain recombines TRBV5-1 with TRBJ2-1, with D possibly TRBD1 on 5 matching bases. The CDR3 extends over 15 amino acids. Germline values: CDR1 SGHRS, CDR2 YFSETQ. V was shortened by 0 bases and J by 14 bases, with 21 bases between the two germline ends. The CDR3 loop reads CASSLGAQADSSKFF. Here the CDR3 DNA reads TGCGCCAGCAGCTTGGGGGCGCAAGCAGACAGCTCGAAGTTCTTC.

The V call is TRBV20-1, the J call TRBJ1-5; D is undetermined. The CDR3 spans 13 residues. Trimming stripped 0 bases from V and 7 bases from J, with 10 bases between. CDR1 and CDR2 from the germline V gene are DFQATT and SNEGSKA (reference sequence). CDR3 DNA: TGCAGTGCTAGAGATGGGTTACTACAGCCCCAGCATTTT. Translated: CSARDGLLQPQHF.

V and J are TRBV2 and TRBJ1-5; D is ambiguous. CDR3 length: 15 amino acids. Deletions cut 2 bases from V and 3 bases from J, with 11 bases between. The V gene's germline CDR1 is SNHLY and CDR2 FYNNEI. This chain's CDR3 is CASSENPLDNQPQHF. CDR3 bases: TGTGCCAGCAGTGAAAACCCTCTGGACAATCAGCCCCAGCATTTT.

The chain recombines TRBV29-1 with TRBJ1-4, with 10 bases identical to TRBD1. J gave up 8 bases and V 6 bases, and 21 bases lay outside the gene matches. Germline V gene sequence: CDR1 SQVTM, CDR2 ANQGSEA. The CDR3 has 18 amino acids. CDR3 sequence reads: CSVRTRDRGFRGVEKLFF. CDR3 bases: TGCAGCGTCCGGACCCGGGACAGGGGATTCAGGGGGGTCGAAAAACTGTTTTTT. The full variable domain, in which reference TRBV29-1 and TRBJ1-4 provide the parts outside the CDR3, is SAVISQKPSRDICQRGTSLTIQCQVDSQVTMMFWYRQQPGQSLTLIATANQGSEATYESGFVIDKFPISRPNLTFSTLTVSNMSPEDSSIYLCSVRTRDRGFRGVEKLFFGSGTQLSVL.

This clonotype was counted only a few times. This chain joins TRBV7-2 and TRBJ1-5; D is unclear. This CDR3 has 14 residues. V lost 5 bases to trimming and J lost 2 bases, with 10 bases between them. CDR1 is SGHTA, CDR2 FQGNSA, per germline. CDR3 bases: TGTGCCAGCAGCCATGACTCGGGCAATCAGCCCCAGCATTTT. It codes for CASSHDSGNQPQHF.

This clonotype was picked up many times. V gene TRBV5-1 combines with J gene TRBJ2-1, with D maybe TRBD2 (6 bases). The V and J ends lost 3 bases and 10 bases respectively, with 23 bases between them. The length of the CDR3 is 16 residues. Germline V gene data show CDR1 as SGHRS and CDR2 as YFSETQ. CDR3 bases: TGCGCCAGCAGCTACCCCGGGGACTCGACGGGTGGGGAGCAGTTCTTC. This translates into CASSYPGDSTGGEQFF.

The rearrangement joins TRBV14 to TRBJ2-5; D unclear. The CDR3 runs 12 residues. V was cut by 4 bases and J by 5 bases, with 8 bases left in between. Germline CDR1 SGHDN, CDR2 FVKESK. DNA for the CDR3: TGTGCCAGCAGCCGCAAGTGGGAGACCCAGTACTTC. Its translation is CASSRKWETQYF.

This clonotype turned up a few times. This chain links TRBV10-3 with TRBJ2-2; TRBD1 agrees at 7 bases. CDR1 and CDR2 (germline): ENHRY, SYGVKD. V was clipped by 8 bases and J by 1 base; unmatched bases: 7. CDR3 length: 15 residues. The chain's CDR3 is CAIGYRGLNTGELFF. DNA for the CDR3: TGTGCCATCGGGTACAGGGGCCTGAACACCGGGGAGCTGTTTTTT.

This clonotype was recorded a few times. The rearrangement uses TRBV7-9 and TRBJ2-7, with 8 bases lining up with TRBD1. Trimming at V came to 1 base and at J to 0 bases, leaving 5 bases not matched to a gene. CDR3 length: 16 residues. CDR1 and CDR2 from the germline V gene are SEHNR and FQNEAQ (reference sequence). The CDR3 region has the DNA TGTGCCAGCAGCTTAGGTGTCACAGGGGGCTCCTACGAGCAGTACTTC. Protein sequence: CASSLGVTGGSYEQYF.

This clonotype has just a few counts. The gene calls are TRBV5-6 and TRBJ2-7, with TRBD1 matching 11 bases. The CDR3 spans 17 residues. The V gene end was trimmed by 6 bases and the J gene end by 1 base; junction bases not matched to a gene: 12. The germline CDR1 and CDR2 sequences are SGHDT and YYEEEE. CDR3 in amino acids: CASTSSRGQGVSYEQYF. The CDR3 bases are TGTGCCAGCACCTCTTCAAGGGGACAGGGGGTATCCTACGAGCAGTACTTC.

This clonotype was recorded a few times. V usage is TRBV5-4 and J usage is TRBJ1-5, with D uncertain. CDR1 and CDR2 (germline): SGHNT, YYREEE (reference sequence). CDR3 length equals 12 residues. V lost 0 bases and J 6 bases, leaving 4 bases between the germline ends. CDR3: CASSLEGQPQHF. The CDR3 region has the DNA TGTGCCAGCAGCTTGGAAGGTCAGCCCCAGCATTTT.

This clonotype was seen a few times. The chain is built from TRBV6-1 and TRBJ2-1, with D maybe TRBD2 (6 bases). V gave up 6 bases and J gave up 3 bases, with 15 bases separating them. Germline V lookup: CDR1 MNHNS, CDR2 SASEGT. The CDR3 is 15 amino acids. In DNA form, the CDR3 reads TGTGCCAGCAGCCAAACCCGGGACTTCTACAATGAGCAGTTCTTC. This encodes CASSQTRDFYNEQFF.

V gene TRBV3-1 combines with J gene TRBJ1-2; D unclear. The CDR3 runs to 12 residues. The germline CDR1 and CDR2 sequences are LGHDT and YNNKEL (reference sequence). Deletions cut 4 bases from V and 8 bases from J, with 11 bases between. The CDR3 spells CASSPERGGYTF. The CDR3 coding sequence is TGTGCCAGCAGCCCAGAGCGAGGCGGCTACACCTTC.

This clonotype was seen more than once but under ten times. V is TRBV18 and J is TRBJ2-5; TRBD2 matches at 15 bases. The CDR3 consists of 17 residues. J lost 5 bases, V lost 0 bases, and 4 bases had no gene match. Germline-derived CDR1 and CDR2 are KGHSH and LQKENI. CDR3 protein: CASSPPGLAGGSETQYF. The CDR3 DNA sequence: TGTGCCAGCTCACCACCGGGACTAGCGGGAGGTTCGGAGACCCAGTACTTC.

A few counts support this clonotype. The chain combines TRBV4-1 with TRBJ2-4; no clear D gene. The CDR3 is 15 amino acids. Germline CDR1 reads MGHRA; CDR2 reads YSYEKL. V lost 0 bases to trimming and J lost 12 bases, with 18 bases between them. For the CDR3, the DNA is TGCGCCAGCAGCCAAGACCCTCAAGGCCGAACAAATCAGTACTTC. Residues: CASSQDPQGRTNQYF.